This T cell receptor beta chain stems from a study of cytomegalovirus exposure and HLA in healthy donors. General study points: The only immune exposure information that was available was CMV serostatus.

This clone was observed at least ten times. Its antigen is undetermined. Amplification used 60 Vbeta primers and 13 Jbeta primers. Libraries were prepared by immunoSEQ multiplex PCR; TCRdb keeps only in-frame clonotypes and omits some of them. The table shows some 81,000 clones, with roughly 72% occurring only once. CDR3 length: 12 amino acids. Germline-derived CDR1 and CDR2 are KGHSH and LQKENI. Trimming shortened V by 5 bases and J by 7 bases, and 8 bases separated the two germline ends. The material sequenced was PBMCs. The chain employs TRBV18 and TRBJ2-2; TRBD2 is a possible D gene (5 bases). The clonotype originates from a woman in her forties in good health and CMV-seropositive. The CDR3 region is CASSVANGELFF. Here the CDR3 DNA reads TGTGCCAGCTCAGTAGCGAACGGGGAGCTGTTTTTT. The full variable domain, in which reference TRBV18 and TRBJ2-2 provide the parts outside the CDR3, is NAGVMQNPRHLVRRRGQEARLRCSPMKGHSHVYWYRQLPEEGLKFMVYLQKENIIDESGMPKERFSAEFPKEGPSILRIQQVVRGDSAAYFCASSVANGELFFGEGSRLTVL.